What follows are 18 T cell receptor beta chains derived from one specimen sequenced in a study of shared clonotypes between healthy human individuals. The table came from immunoSEQ multiplex PCR; TCRdb's copy has only in-frame clones and leaves some out. The top ten hold 0.13% of the sample, which has some 2 million clones, roughly 94% seen once. Material for sequencing was naive CD4+ T cells sorted from blood. Stated subset: CD45RA+ positively selected. The receptors were gathered from a man between 18 and 29 years old in good health.

The gene calls are TRBV5-1 and TRBJ2-1, with 14 nucleotides matching TRBD2. V lost 4 bases, J lost 8 bases, and 5 bases stayed unmatched. The V gene's germline CDR1 is SGHRS and CDR2 YFSETQ. CDR3 size: 15 residues. The CDR3 sequence is CASSPGLAGVYEQFF. For the CDR3, the DNA is TGCGCCAGCAGCCCGGGACTAGCGGGAGTCTATGAGCAGTTCTTC.

This chain uses TRBV6-1 with TRBJ1-3; D ambiguous. This CDR3 spans 15 amino acids. V shed 0 bases and J shed 0 bases, with 6 bases lying between them. The V gene's germline CDR1 is MNHNS and CDR2 SASEGT. In nucleotides, the CDR3 is TGTGCCAGCAGTGAAGCAGGGATCTCTGGAAACACCATATATTTT. This sequence encodes CASSEAGISGNTIYF.

V usage is TRBV4-3 and J usage is TRBJ2-3; D is unclear. The V gene's germline CDR1 is LGHNA and CDR2 YSLEER. The CDR3 runs to 15 residues. Trimming removed 0 bases from V and 6 bases from J, with 13 bases in between. The CDR3 region is CASSQDFMAVDTQYF. CDR3 nucleotide sequence: TGCGCCAGCAGCCAAGATTTCATGGCGGTGGATACGCAGTATTTT.

CDR3 loop: CASSPQLAGVETQYF. The CDR3 DNA reads as TGTGCCAGCAGCCCTCAACTAGCGGGAGTGGAGACCCAGTACTTC. The rearrangement joins TRBV9 to TRBJ2-5, with TRBD2 matching over 11 bases. Germline V lookup: CDR1 SGDLS, CDR2 YYNGEE. The CDR3 consists of 15 residues. Unmatched junction bases numbered 7, after V lost 4 bases and J lost 5 bases.

To note about this clone: The sample holds other DNA sequences that translate to the same CDR3. The V and J genes are TRBV7-2 and TRBJ1-1; D gene ambiguous. The CDR3 covers 14 residues. Trimming took off 3 bases at V and 0 bases at J, with 8 bases between the two ends. Looked up from germline, CDR1 is SGHTA and CDR2 is FQGNSA. The CDR3 DNA reads TGTGCCAGCAGCTTCCTGACCGTGAACACTGAAGCTTTCTTT. As protein: CASSFLTVNTEAFF.

This rearrangement joins TRBV30 to TRBJ1-5; the D gene is possibly TRBD1 (5 bases). Germline V lookup: CDR1 GTSNPN, CDR2 SVGIG (reference sequence). The V end was cut by 2 bases, the J end by 5 bases, with 10 bases between. The CDR3 loop spans 13 amino acids. The CDR3 protein is CAWSRSGYQPQHF. The DNA of the CDR3 is TGTGCCTGGAGTCGTTCAGGGTATCAGCCCCAGCATTTT.

This chain joins TRBV5-1 and TRBJ1-4, with D uncertain. CDR3 length: 17 residues. Germline CDR1 and CDR2: SGHRS and YFSETQ. With 0 bases removed from V and 6 bases from J, the gap between germline ends came to 18 bases. The CDR3 DNA sequence: TGCGCCAGCAGCTTGGGACTGCGAGAGGTCCGGGATGAAAAACTGTTTTTT. Translation: CASSLGLREVRDEKLFF.

This chain joins TRBV27 and TRBJ2-1, with 15 bases lining up with TRBD2. This CDR3 comprises 19 residues. The J segment lost 6 bases and the V segment lost 6 bases, leaving 15 bases of the junction unmatched. Germline V lookup: CDR1 MNHEY, CDR2 SMNVEV (reference sequence). The CDR3 nucleotides read TGTGCCAGCAGACGGTCCGGGACTAGCGGGGGGACAAGTCTCAATGAGCAGTTCTTC. Its translation: CASRRSGTSGGTSLNEQFF.

The rearrangement joins TRBV6-5 to TRBJ2-7; 7 bases align to TRBD2. The CDR3 totals 15 residues. V lost 7 bases to trimming and J lost 3 bases; unmatched junction nucleotides: 12. Germline V gene sequence: CDR1 MNHEY, CDR2 SVGAGI. CDR3 coding DNA: TGTGCCAGCACATTCGGGCGGGGGTTGGGCTACGAGCAGTACTTC. It specifies CASTFGRGLGYEQYF.

J is TRBJ2-7 and V is TRBV6-1, with D unclear. This CDR3 comprises 14 residues. Germline CDR1 is MNHNS and CDR2 is SASEGT. The V gene lost 5 bases and the J gene lost 1 base, with 12 bases spanning the gap. The CDR3 DNA reads as TGTGCCAGCAGTCTGGATTGGAGTTCCTACGAGCAGTACTTC. This codes for CASSLDWSSYEQYF.

The chain combines TRBV15 with TRBJ1-5; D is ambiguous. V lost 2 bases and J 3 bases, leaving 2 bases between the germline ends. The length of the CDR3 is 12 residues. Germline CDR1 LNHNV, CDR2 YYDKDF (reference sequence). CDR3 protein: CATSRFNQPQHF. CDR3 sequence (DNA): TGTGCCACCAGCAGATTCAATCAGCCCCAGCATTTT. Drawing the rest from reference TRBV15 and TRBJ1-5, the complete variable domain is DAMVIQNPRYQVTQFGKPVTLSCSQTLNHNVMYWYQQKSSQAPKLLFHYYDKDFNNEADTPDNFQSRRPNTSFCFLDIRSPGLGDTAMYLCATSRFNQPQHFGDGTRLSIL.

The V gene is TRBV28, the J gene TRBJ2-3; a possible D gene is TRBD1 (6 bases). V was pared by 6 bases and J by 3 bases, with 16 bases between. This CDR3 is built from 15 residues. Germline values: CDR1 MDHEN, CDR2 SYDVKM. In nucleotides, the CDR3 is TGTGCCAGCAGAACCGGACAGATCAAAACAGATACGCAGTATTTT. This codes for CASRTGQIKTDTQYF.

This chain connects TRBV13 to TRBJ2-7; tentatively, D is TRBD1 or TRBD2 (6 bases each). Germline CDR1 and CDR2: PRHDT and FYEKMQ (reference sequence). The V end lost 5 bases, the J end lost 0 bases, and 11 bases lay between the germline ends. This CDR3 has 14 residues. The CDR3: CASSTEGGSYEQYF. In DNA form, the CDR3 reads TGTGCCAGCAGCACTGAGGGGGGCTCCTACGAGCAGTACTTC.

V gene TRBV5-6 combines with J gene TRBJ1-2; no clear D gene. Germline V CDR1 and CDR2: SGHDT, YYEEEE. The CDR3 spans 12 residues. Deletions cut 5 bases from V and 7 bases from J, with 12 bases between. The CDR3 DNA reads TGTGCCAGCAGTACGAACAAGTTTGGCTACACCTTC. Its protein product is CASSTNKFGYTF.

The V call is TRBV7-9, the J call TRBJ1-2; TRBD1 matches at 7 bases. V lost 4 bases and J lost 4; bases outside the gene matches: 12. CDR3 length: 16 residues. Germline V gene lookup returns CDR1 SEHNR and CDR2 FQNEAQ (reference sequence). The DNA of the CDR3 is TGTGCCAGCAGCTCCTCCGGGACAGAATTCGTCTATGGCTACACCTTC. It is translated as CASSSSGTEFVYGYTF.

V gene TRBV7-2 combines with J gene TRBJ2-7; D remains unclear. The CDR3 contains 14 residues. Germline V gene data show CDR1 as SGHTA and CDR2 as FQGNSA. The V end was cut by 0 bases, the J end by 4 bases, with 10 bases between. The CDR3 is CASSLAVREYEQYF. CDR3 bases: TGTGCCAGCAGCTTAGCGGTACGCGAATACGAGCAGTACTTC. Looking up the rest from reference TRBV7-2 and TRBJ2-7 gives the full variable domain: GAGVSQSPSNKVTEKGKDVELRCDPISGHTALYWYRQSLGQGLEFLIYFQGNSAPDKSGLPSDRFSAERTGGSVSTLTIQRTQQEDSAVYLCASSLAVREYEQYFGPGTRLTVT.

The chain recombines TRBV5-4 with TRBJ2-1, with TRBD2 matching over 8 bases. CDR1 is SGHNT, CDR2 YYREEE, per germline (reference sequence). The CDR3 runs 14 residues. V shed 2 bases and J 6 bases; nucleotides not matched to a gene: 4. The CDR3 nucleotides are TGTGCCAGCAGCTTAGAAGCGGGAGTCAATGAGCAGTTCTTC. It is translated as CASSLEAGVNEQFF.

This clone has just one count. The rearrangement uses TRBV5-4 and TRBJ1-1; D is unclear. Trimming took off 0 bases at V and 0 bases at J, with 9 bases between the two ends. CDR3 length equals 15 residues. Germline V gives CDR1 SGHNT, CDR2 YYREEE (reference sequence). CDR3 bases: TGTGCCAGCAGCTTGGAGGATTTTATGAACACTGAAGCTTTCTTT. It codes for CASSLEDFMNTEAFF.